This T cell receptor (beta chain) was found in a study of response to subunit inactivated influenza vaccine. The J segment lost 4 bases and the V segment lost 0 bases, leaving 7 bases of the junction unmatched. The V gene's germline CDR1 is SGHRS and CDR2 YFSETQ. CDR3 length: 16 amino acids. One entry per CDR3 protein, called by TCRdb with MiXCR from the RT-PCR reads. The table records about 610,000 distinct CDR3 sequences, around 15% of them present only once. The sequence came from a man aged 45-65 years who received an inactivated influenza vaccine. This chain connects TRBV5-1 to TRBJ1-1, with 9 bases that match TRBD1. Sequences were derived from PBMCs from blood, sampled 11 to 12 days after vaccination. This chain's CDR3 is CASSLDVGTGSTEAFF. The DNA for the CDR3 is TGCGCCAGCAGCTTGGATGTAGGGACAGGGTCCACTGAAGCTTTCTTT.